Included here is one T cell receptor (beta chain) sequence, with context. CDR3 size: 15 residues. Germline loops: CDR1 KGHDR, CDR2 SFDVKD. Trimming removed 2 bases from V and 4 bases from J, with 12 bases in between. Per the authors' pipeline: Amplification of reference gene primers provided the estimated nucleated cell counts. Data came from immunoSEQ multiplex PCR; TCRdb stores just in-frame clones and leaves some out. Clone size and the V and J calls come from that table; the DNA yielded D and trimming. The sample includes some 87,000 clones, around four fifths of them seen just once. This sample is part of a study of blood T cell repertoires in COVID-19. Looking at the study overall: Sites across the United States, Italy and Spain contributed samples from acute and convalescent COVID-19.

This TCR was recovered from a human donor in a cohort sampled during active COVID-19. The sequencing sample was made of peripheral blood. The chain is built from TRBV24-1 and TRBJ2-3; the D gene is possibly TRBD1 (6 bases). In DNA, the CDR3 is TGTGCCACCAGTGATTGGGGGACAAGGGCAGATACGCAGTATTTT. Translated, it gives CATSDWGTRADTQYF.